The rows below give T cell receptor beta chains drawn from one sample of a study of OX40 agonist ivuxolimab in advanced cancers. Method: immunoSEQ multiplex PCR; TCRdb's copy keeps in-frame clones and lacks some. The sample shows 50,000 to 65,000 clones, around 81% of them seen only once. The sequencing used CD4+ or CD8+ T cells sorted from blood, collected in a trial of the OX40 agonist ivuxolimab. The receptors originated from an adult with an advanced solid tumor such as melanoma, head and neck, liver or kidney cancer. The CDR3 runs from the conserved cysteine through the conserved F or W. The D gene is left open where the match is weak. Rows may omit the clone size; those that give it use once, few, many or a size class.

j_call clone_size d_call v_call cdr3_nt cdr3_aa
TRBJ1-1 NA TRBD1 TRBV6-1 TGTGCCAGCGCCTCCGGGACAGATATGAACACTGAAGCTTTCTTT CASASGTDMNTEAFF
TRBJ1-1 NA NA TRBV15 TGTGCCACCAGCAGAAGAACAAGTCTCGGGGAATCTTTCTTT CATSRRTSLGESFF
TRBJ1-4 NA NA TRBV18 TGTGCCAGCTCACCCGTCCCTGACCCCGGGGAGTTGAGTGAAAAACTGTTTTTT CASSPVPDPGELSEKLFF
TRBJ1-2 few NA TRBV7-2 TGTGCCAGCAGCCCCTCCCGGGGCTACACCTTC CASSPSRGYTF
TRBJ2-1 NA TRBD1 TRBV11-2 TGTGCCAGCAGCCCGAGGGTTGGGACAGGGGGCAATGAGCAGTTCTTC CASSPRVGTGGNEQFF
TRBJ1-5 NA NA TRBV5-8 TGTGCCAGTAGCCGGGGTCTGCCCCAGCATTTT CASSRGLPQHF
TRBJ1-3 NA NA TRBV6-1 TGTGCCAGCAGTGAACTTGCCAGGCCTTCTGGAAACACCATATATTTT CASSELARPSGNTIYF
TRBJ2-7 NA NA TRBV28 TGTGCCAGCAGTTTTTCGGCTTACGAGCAGTACTTC CASSFSAYEQYF
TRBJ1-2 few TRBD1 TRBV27 TGTGCCAGCAGTTCGCGACAGGGGGCCCCTAATAACTATGGCTACACCTTC CASSSRQGAPNNYGYTF
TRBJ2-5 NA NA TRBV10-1 TGCGCCAGCAGTCAACAGGGTAAAGAGACCCAGTACTTC CASSQQGKETQYF
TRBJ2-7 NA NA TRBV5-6 TGTGCCAGCAGCTTGGGAGCTAGTATCGAGCAGTACTTC CASSLGASIEQYF
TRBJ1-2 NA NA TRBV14 TGTGCCAGCAGCCCGACATTATACCGGACAACGGCCTATGGCTACACCTTC CASSPTLYRTTAYGYTF
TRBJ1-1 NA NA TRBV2 TGTGCCTTACTACTTACCAAAAGGGGAAACACTGAAGCTTTCTTT CALLLTKRGNTEAFF
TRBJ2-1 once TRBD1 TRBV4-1 TGCGCCAGCAGCCAAGTGAGGGACAGCTACAATGAGCAGTTCTTC CASSQVRDSYNEQFF
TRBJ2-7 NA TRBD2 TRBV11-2 TGTGCCAGCAGCTTAGATCGCGGGGGCGAGCAGTACTTC CASSLDRGGEQYF
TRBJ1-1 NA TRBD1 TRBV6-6 TGTGCCAGCAGTTCCACAGGGGGCACTGAAGCTTTCTTT CASSSTGGTEAFF
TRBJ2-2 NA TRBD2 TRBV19 TGTGCCAGTAGTAGCCGGGCTAGCGGGCTCGACGGGGAGCTGTTTTTT CASSSRASGLDGELFF
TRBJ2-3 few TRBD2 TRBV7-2 TGTGCCAGCAGCTTGGGGACTAGCGCAGATACGCAGTATTTT CASSLGTSADTQYF
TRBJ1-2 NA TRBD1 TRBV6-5 TGTGCCAGCACTCCGGGACAGTCGAATGGCTACACCTTC CASTPGQSNGYTF
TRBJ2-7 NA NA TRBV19 TGTGCCAGTAGTAAGACAGCCTACGAGCAGTACTTC CASSKTAYEQYF
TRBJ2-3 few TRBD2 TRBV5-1 TGCGCCAGCAGCGTGGGACTAGCATCAGATACGCAGTATTTT CASSVGLASDTQYF
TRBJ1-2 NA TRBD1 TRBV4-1 TGCGCCAGCAGGGGGACAGGGGGGCACTATGGCTACACCTTC CASRGTGGHYGYTF
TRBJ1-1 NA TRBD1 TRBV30 TGTGCCTGGAGTGTACAGGGGGCCACTGAAGCTTTCTTT CAWSVQGATEAFF
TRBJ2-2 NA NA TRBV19 TGTGCCAGTAGTATAGAGGGACATCCCGGGGAGCTGTTTTTT CASSIEGHPGELFF
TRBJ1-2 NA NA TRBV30 TGTGCCTGGAACAAATTAACAGGGCGCTATGGCTACACCTTC CAWNKLTGRYGYTF
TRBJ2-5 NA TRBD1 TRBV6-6 TGTGCCAGCAGTTACCCGACAGGGGCGGGGGAGACCCAGTACTTC CASSYPTGAGETQYF
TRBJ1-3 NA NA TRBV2 TGTGCCAGCAGCCCTTACTCTGGAAACACCATATATTTT CASSPYSGNTIYF
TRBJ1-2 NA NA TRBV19 TGTGCCACCGGGGGTAGGAACTATGGCTACACCTTC CATGGRNYGYTF
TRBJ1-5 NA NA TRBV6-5 TGTGCCAGCAGTTACCTCGGAGGTCAGCCCCAGCATTTT CASSYLGGQPQHF
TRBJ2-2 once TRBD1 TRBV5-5 TGTGCCAGCGACAGGGTTGGGGCCGGGGAGCTGTTTTTT CASDRVGAGELFF
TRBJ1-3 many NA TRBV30 TGTGCCTGGAATCCGGGGAGGTCCTCTGGAAACACCATATATTTT CAWNPGRSSGNTIYF
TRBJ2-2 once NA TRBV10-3 TGTGCCATCAGCGACAGAAAGAACACCGGGGAGCTGTTTTTT CAISDRKNTGELFF
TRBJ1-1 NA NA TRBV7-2 TGTGCCAGCAGCTTAGTCCGGAGCGCTGAAGCTTTCTTT CASSLVRSAEAFF
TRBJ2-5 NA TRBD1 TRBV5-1 TGCGCCAGCAGCTTGTCCAGGGGGCAGACCCAGTACTTC CASSLSRGQTQYF
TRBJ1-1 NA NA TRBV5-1 TGCGCCAGCAGCTTGGCAGGGAAAAACACTGAAGCTTTCTTT CASSLAGKNTEAFF
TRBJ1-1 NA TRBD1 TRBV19 TGTGCCACCTGGGACAGGGGGCGGTTGGGCACTGAAGCTTTCTTT CATWDRGRLGTEAFF
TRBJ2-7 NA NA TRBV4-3 TGCGCCAGCAGCTCTTACACCGGGTACGAGCAGTACTTC CASSSYTGYEQYF
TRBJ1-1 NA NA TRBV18 TGTGCCAGCTCACCACTGCCAGGAGGGAACACTGAAGCTTTCTTT CASSPLPGGNTEAFF
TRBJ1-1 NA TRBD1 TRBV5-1 TGCGCCAGCCGGGCCTCAGCAGGGGGCACGAACACTGAAGCTTTCTTT CASRASAGGTNTEAFF
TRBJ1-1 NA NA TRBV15 TGCGCCACCAGCAGAGAAAAGGGTTCCAACACTGAAGCTTTCTTT CATSREKGSNTEAFF
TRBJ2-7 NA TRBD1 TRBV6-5 TGTGCCAGCAGCCGGGACAGGGGTTACGAGCAGTACTTC CASSRDRGYEQYF
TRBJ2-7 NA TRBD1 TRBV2 TGTGCCAGCAGCCTCCGGGACAGGGGCCTCGAGCAGTACTTC CASSLRDRGLEQYF
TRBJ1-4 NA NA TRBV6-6 TGTGCCAGCAGTCTCCCTACAGCAACTAATGAAAAACTGTTTTTT CASSLPTATNEKLFF
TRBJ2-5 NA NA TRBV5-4 TGTGCCAGCAGCTTGTGGTCTCAGCAAGAGACCCAGTACTTC CASSLWSQQETQYF
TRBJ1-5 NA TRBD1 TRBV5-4 TGTGCCAGCAGCTCGGACAGGGATTATAGCAATCAGCCCCAGCATTTT CASSSDRDYSNQPQHF
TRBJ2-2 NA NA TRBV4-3 TGCGCCAGCAGCCAAGAAGCATCGAACACCGGGGAGCTGTTTTTT CASSQEASNTGELFF
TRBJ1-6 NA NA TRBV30 TGTGCCTGGACGGGGAGCTCCTATAATTCACCCCTCCACTTT CAWTGSSYNSPLHF
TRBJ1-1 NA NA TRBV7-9 TGTGCCAGCAGCAACGGGCAGGGGGCTTTCTTT CASSNGQGAFF